The text below deals with one T cell receptor beta chain. The antigen is undetermined. These data belong to a study of T cell responses to AZD1222 COVID-19 vaccine. Study-level points and caveats: The study identified only six AZD1222 recipients as seropositive at baseline. Females outnumbered males among donors, who were mostly white British; clonal diversity was possibly underestimated.

Assay: immunoSEQ multiplex PCR; the TCRdb copy retains only in-frame clones and omits some. The data show about 190,000 clones, 75% to 90% seen once. The V and J ends lost 10 bases and 6 bases respectively, with 16 bases between them. This CDR3 is 12 amino acids long. CDR1 and CDR2 from the germline V gene are MDHEN and SYDVKM. This clonotype was obtained from an adult in good health. The V call is TRBV28, the J call TRBJ2-7; TRBD2 is a possible D gene (6 bases). This specimen consisted of peripheral blood, obtained on day 0 of MenACWY control vaccination. DNA for the CDR3: TGTGCCACCAGCCCGGGAGTCGGCGAGCAGTACTTC. Protein sequence: CATSPGVGEQYF.